The TCR beta chain under discussion was sequenced for a study of CD8 T cells in cerebrospinal fluid in Alzheimer's disease. About the research overall: CSF T cell clonal expansion was assessed by plate-based nested PCR and droplet-based sequencing.

This clonotype is deemed large by its frequency. No antigen is known for it. After re-calling the 10x single-cell sequencing reads, TCRdb lists one entry per CDR3 protein, DNA absent. The ten top clones account for roughly 10%, within a sample of fewer than 1,400 distinct CDR3 sequences. The CDR3 is 16 amino acids. Germline CDR1 SGHRS, CDR2 YFSETQ. Study-wide results and caveats: Versus healthy subjects, Alzheimer's patients more often had clones of at least 3%.

The chain joins TRBV5-1 to TRBJ2-3; checking the TCRdb D call of TRBD1 is not possible without DNA. Sample: cerebrospinal fluid. The receptor's source is a human donor with mild cognitive impairment. This CDR3 is CASRLQGGIATDTQYF.